These 3 T cell receptor beta chains share one sample of origin, sequenced in a study of shared clonotypes between healthy human individuals. Terminally differentiated effector memory CD45RA+ cells were left out of the naive CD8 fraction, which was CD45RO-negative and positively selected for CCR7. Assay: immunoSEQ multiplex PCR; the TCRdb copy retains only in-frame clones and omits some. The table records 750,000 to 1,000,000 clones, almost 95% of them present only once. Source material: naive CD8+ T cells sorted from blood. All receptors come from a man aged 25-40 years in good health.

The chain is built from TRBV28 and TRBJ2-5; D gene unclear. CDR1 and CDR2 (germline): MDHEN, SYDVKM. V shed 5 bases and J shed 5 bases, with 18 bases lying between them. There are 15 residues in the CDR3. The CDR3 region is CASSVIPQAQETQYF. The CDR3 DNA sequence: TGTGCCAGCAGTGTAATCCCCCAGGCCCAGGAGACCCAGTACTTC.

The chain links TRBV18 to TRBJ2-7, with 8 bases matching TRBD1. The trim removed 3 bases at V and 3 bases at J, leaving 4 bases unmatched. Germline CDR1 and CDR2: KGHSH and LQKENI. This CDR3 has 14 residues. As DNA, the CDR3 is TGTGCCAGCTCACCGACAGGGGTTAGCTACGAGCAGTACTTC. Amino acid sequence: CASSPTGVSYEQYF.

This clone was picked up one time. The V call is TRBV29-1, the J call TRBJ1-3, with TRBD1 matching 7 bases. The J segment lost 0 bases and the V segment lost 1 base, leaving 9 bases of the junction unmatched. The CDR3 extends over 17 amino acids. Germline V gene sequence: CDR1 SQVTM, CDR2 ANQGSEA. The CDR3 nucleotides read TGCAGCGTTGAAGTACCGAGGACAGGCAGCTCTGGAAACACCATATATTTT. Translating gives CSVEVPRTGSSGNTIYF. The full variable domain, completed using reference TRBV29-1 and TRBJ1-3, is SAVISQKPSRDICQRGTSLTIQCQVDSQVTMMFWYRQQPGQSLTLIATANQGSEATYESGFVIDKFPISRPNLTFSTLTVSNMSPEDSSIYLCSVEVPRTGSSGNTIYFGEGSWLTVV.